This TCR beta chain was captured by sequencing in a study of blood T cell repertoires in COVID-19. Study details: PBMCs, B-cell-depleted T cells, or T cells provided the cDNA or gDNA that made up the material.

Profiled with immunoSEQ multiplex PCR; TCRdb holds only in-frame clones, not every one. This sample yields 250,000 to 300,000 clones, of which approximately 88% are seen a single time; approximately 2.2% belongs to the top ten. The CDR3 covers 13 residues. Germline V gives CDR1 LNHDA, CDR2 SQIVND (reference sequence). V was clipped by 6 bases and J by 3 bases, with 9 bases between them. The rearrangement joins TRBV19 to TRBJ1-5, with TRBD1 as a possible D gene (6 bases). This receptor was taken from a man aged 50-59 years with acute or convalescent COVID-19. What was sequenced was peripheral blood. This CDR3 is CASRRTDNQPQHF. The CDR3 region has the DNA TGTGCCAGTAGAAGGACAGACAATCAGCCCCAGCATTTT.